This passage covers 29 T cell receptor beta chains from one sample sequenced in a study of response to subunit inactivated influenza vaccine. Each CDR3 protein gets one entry after TCRdb re-called the RT-PCR reads with MiXCR. The sample carries about 570,000 distinct CDR3 sequences, roughly 12% recorded once. This same sample was also taken into another study, of T cells expressing NK-cell markers. From that paper: UMI-tagged 5'RACE template switching yielded the TCR beta cDNA.

The sequences come from PBMCs from blood, collected on the day of vaccination. The receptor set was obtained from a man in his fifties or sixties who received an inactivated influenza vaccine.

This clonotype was detected a few times. One end of the junction fails to match germline, which may point to a read error. The chain employs TRBV14 and TRBJ1-2; D is undetermined. The CDR3 is made up of 12 amino acids. In germline, CDR1 is SGHDN, CDR2 FVKESK. This chain's CDR3 is CASSQAANLAFF. DNA for the CDR3: TGTGCCAGCAGCCAAGCGGCGAACTTGGCCTTCTTC.

The chain is built from TRBV20-1 and TRBJ2-7, with D maybe TRBD2 (6 bases). Trimming shortened V by 2 bases and J by 0 bases, and 11 bases separated the two germline ends. The CDR3 consists of 14 residues. Germline V CDR1 and CDR2: DFQATT, SNEGSKA (reference sequence). CDR3 residues: CSARLALNSYEQYF. The DNA for the CDR3 is TGCAGTGCTAGACTAGCGCTCAACTCCTACGAGCAGTACTTC.

This clonotype showed up just a few times. V usage is TRBV5-1 and J usage is TRBJ2-7; D is uncertain. The CDR3 loop spans 14 amino acids. Between the trimmed V and J ends, which lost 0 bases and 2 bases, there was a span of 9 bases. Germline CDR1 reads SGHRS; CDR2 reads YFSETQ. This CDR3 is CASSLGSAPYEQYF. The CDR3 DNA is TGCGCCAGCAGCTTGGGCAGTGCCCCCTACGAGCAGTACTTC.

There are a few counts of this clonotype. The chain joins TRBV29-1 to TRBJ2-1; D gene uncertain. The V end was cut by 6 bases, the J end by 0 bases, with 6 bases between. The CDR3 has 12 amino acids. CDR1 SQVTM and CDR2 ANQGSEA come from the germline V gene. This chain's CDR3 is CSVAYSYNEQFF. The CDR3 DNA reads as TGCAGCGTGGCCTACTCCTACAATGAGCAGTTCTTC.

This clonotype has just a few counts. The gene calls are TRBV20-1 and TRBJ2-1; the match to TRBD2 covers 11 bases. CDR3 length: 16 amino acids. Germline V gene sequence: CDR1 DFQATT, CDR2 SNEGSKA (reference sequence). J was trimmed by 7 bases and V by 5 bases; bases with no gene match: 13. The CDR3: CSAPTPLAGGWNEQFF. The CDR3 DNA sequence: TGCAGTGCTCCAACCCCCCTAGCGGGGGGCTGGAATGAGCAGTTCTTC.

The table lists this clonotype with a few counts. The rearrangement joins TRBV2 to TRBJ2-5; D assignment may be TRBD1 or TRBD2 (6 bases each). Germline V gives CDR1 SNHLY, CDR2 FYNNEI. The CDR3 spans 14 residues. V was shortened by 6 bases and J by 7 bases, with 18 bases between the two germline ends. In DNA form, the CDR3 reads TGTGCCAGCAGCCCCGGGGACGGGGGCGTGACCCAGTACTTC. As protein: CASSPGDGGVTQYF.

The V call is TRBV5-1, the J call TRBJ2-7; TRBD2 matches at 8 bases. V trimming: 0 bases; J trimming: 2 bases; junction bases outside the gene matches: 4. The CDR3 consists of 15 residues. Per the germline V gene, CDR1 is SGHRS and CDR2 is YFSETQ. CDR3 in DNA: TGCGCCAGCAGCTTGGGAGGGGGACTAGCCTACGAGCAGTACTTC. Amino acid sequence: CASSLGGGLAYEQYF. The full variable domain, in which reference TRBV5-1 and TRBJ2-7 provide the parts outside the CDR3, is KAGVTQTPRYLIKTRGQQVTLSCSPISGHRSVSWYQQTPGQGLQFLFEYFSETQRNKGNFPGRFSGRQFSNSRSEMNVSTLELGDSALYLCASSLGGGLAYEQYFGPGTRLTVT.

The table lists this clonotype with a few counts. The rearrangement joins TRBV29-1 to TRBJ2-1; the match to TRBD2 covers 10 bases. After removal of 3 bases from V and 7 bases from J, the junction contained 6 bases not matched to a gene. Germline CDR1 SQVTM, CDR2 ANQGSEA. This CDR3 is 14 amino acids long. CDR3 region: CSVEGSGRRNEQFF. The CDR3 nucleotides are TGCAGCGTTGAGGGTAGCGGGAGGAGGAATGAGCAGTTCTTC.

The gene calls are TRBV28 and TRBJ2-7; 7 positions agree with TRBD2. Germline CDR1 reads MDHEN; CDR2 reads SYDVKM. Trimming took 7 bases from V and 0 from J; bases not matched to a gene: 9. This CDR3 is built from 15 residues. CDR3 residues: CASTSPRGSSYEQYF. Here the CDR3 DNA reads TGTGCCAGCACCTCCCCTCGCGGGAGCTCCTACGAGCAGTACTTC.

This clonotype was seen a handful of times. This chain connects TRBV10-1 to TRBJ2-3; a weak D match, TRBD2 (6 bases). Trimming took off 6 bases at V and 4 bases at J, with 14 bases between the two ends. There are 14 residues in the CDR3. In germline, CDR1 is WNHNN, CDR2 SYGVQD (reference sequence). As DNA, the CDR3 is TGCGCCAGCAGGAGAGGGACTGAGGCAGATACGCAGTATTTT. Amino acid sequence: CASRRGTEADTQYF.

This clonotype turned up a few times. The gene calls are TRBV2 and TRBJ2-7; D is tentatively TRBD1 or TRBD2 (6 bases each). This CDR3 has 14 amino acids. With 0 bases removed from V and 7 bases from J, the gap between germline ends came to 13 bases. CDR1 and CDR2 from the germline V gene are SNHLY and FYNNEI. CDR3 DNA sequence: TGTGCCAGCAGTGAAGCGGGCAGGGGAGGTGAGCAGTACTTC. This translates into CASSEAGRGGEQYF.

This chain uses TRBV20-1 with TRBJ2-5, with 7 bases aligning to TRBD1. The CDR3 consists of 14 residues. Germline V gene data show CDR1 as DFQATT and CDR2 as SNEGSKA (reference sequence). Losses at the gene ends were 2 bases for V and 4 bases for J; bases not matched to a gene: 7. CDR3 nucleotides: TGCAGTGCTAGAAGGGGGCAGGCGGCAGAGACCCAGTACTTC. Translated, it gives CSARRGQAAETQYF.

The rearrangement joins TRBV20-1 to TRBJ2-1; unclear D gene. This CDR3 comprises 13 residues. Germline-derived CDR1 and CDR2 are DFQATT and SNEGSKA (reference sequence). Deletions cut 3 bases from V and 8 bases from J, with 14 bases between. The CDR3 here is CSASFGLAHEQFF. CDR3 in DNA: TGCAGTGCTAGTTTCGGGTTGGCGCATGAGCAGTTCTTC.

The gene calls are TRBV10-3 and TRBJ1-5; D is perhaps TRBD1 (6 bases). This CDR3 contains 15 residues. V was pared by 4 bases and J by 3 bases, with 13 bases between. Germline V gene data show CDR1 as ENHRY and CDR2 as SYGVKD. CDR3 nucleotides: TGTGCCATCAGTGGCGGGACAAACTACAATCAGCCCCAGCATTTT. This encodes CAISGGTNYNQPQHF.

A word on this clonotype: It may be a read error: a sequence one base away is much more abundant. The V gene is TRBV12-3 or TRBV12-4, the J gene TRBJ2-1; no reliable D call. V was shortened by 4 bases and J by 7 bases, with 14 bases between the two germline ends. This CDR3 comprises 14 residues. The CDR3 DNA reads TGTGCCAGCAGTTCCGTTGAGTCGTTTAATGAGCAGTTCTTC. Protein product: CASSSVESFNEQFF.

The V gene is TRBV7-9, the J gene TRBJ2-1; no firm D call. In germline, CDR1 is SEHNR, CDR2 FQNEAQ (reference sequence). Trimming took off 8 bases at V and 0 bases at J, with 8 bases between the two ends. The CDR3 totals 13 residues. CDR3 loop: CASQEISYNEQFF. The DNA of the CDR3 is TGTGCCAGCCAAGAAATCTCCTACAATGAGCAGTTCTTC.

This clonotype was found many times. The V call is TRBV28, the J call TRBJ2-3, with 12 nucleotides matching TRBD2. J was trimmed by 2 bases and V by 5 bases; bases with no gene match: 8. Germline CDR1 reads MDHEN; CDR2 reads SYDVKM. This CDR3 is built from 17 residues. CDR3 residues: CASSPRTSGDLTDTQYF. CDR3 bases: TGTGCCAGCAGTCCACGGACTAGCGGGGACCTCACAGATACGCAGTATTTT.

The rearrangement joins TRBV20-1 to TRBJ2-5; TRBD2 is a possible D gene (5 bases). This CDR3 comprises 15 residues. From germline, CDR1 is DFQATT and CDR2 SNEGSKA (reference sequence). Between the trimmed V and J ends, which lost 6 bases and 2 bases, there was a span of 19 bases. The CDR3 DNA is TGCAGTGCGGGGTTGGGGAGAAGGTGGCAAGAGACCCAGTACTTC. It is translated as CSAGLGRRWQETQYF.

This clonotype was observed a few times. The V call is TRBV7-6, the J call TRBJ2-7, with D perhaps TRBD1 (5 bases). Germline V gives CDR1 SGHVS, CDR2 FNYEAQ. V was clipped by 9 bases and J by 6 bases, with 24 bases between them. CDR3 length: 15 amino acids. The CDR3 DNA is TGTGCCAGACTCGTCAGGGCCCAACAGTTCGGCGAGCAGTACTTC. Protein product: CARLVRAQQFGEQYF.

This rearrangement joins TRBV5-1 to TRBJ2-1; D is undetermined. CDR3 length equals 15 residues. Per germline, CDR1 SGHRS and CDR2 YFSETQ. Trimming shortened V by 0 bases and J by 4 bases, and 11 bases separated the two germline ends. The CDR3 sequence is CASSLGSNLYNEQFF. The CDR3 nucleotides are TGCGCCAGCAGCTTGGGTAGTAACTTATACAATGAGCAGTTCTTC.

This clonotype was counted between two and nine times. The chain carries TRBV18 and TRBJ2-5, with D possibly called TRBD1 or TRBD2 (5 bases each). The V end was cut by 1 base, the J end by 5 bases, with 23 bases between. Germline V gene lookup returns CDR1 KGHSH and CDR2 LQKENI. This CDR3 has 18 amino acids. The CDR3 loop reads CASSPLEKTGRSGETQYF. In nucleotides, the CDR3 is TGTGCCAGCTCACCACTGGAAAAGACGGGGCGATCAGGGGAGACCCAGTACTTC.

The chain is built from TRBV20-1 and TRBJ2-7; 7 bases are shared with TRBD2. Germline assignment: CDR1 DFQATT and CDR2 SNEGSKA (reference sequence). Trimming cost V 8 bases and J 10 bases; bases outside gene matches: 14. This CDR3 region has 12 residues. CDR3 residues: CSSGTQLVEQYF. The CDR3, as DNA: TGCAGTAGCGGGACTCAACTTGTGGAACAGTACTTC.

The gene calls are TRBV6-1 and TRBJ2-6; tentative D call: TRBD2 (5 bases). Germline V gene sequence: CDR1 MNHNS, CDR2 SASEGT. The length of the CDR3 is 15 residues. Trimming took 6 bases from V and 0 from J, leaving 9 bases between them. The CDR3 DNA is TGTGCCAGCAGGCGGGTCTCCTCTGGGGCCAACGTCCTGACTTTC. Residues: CASRRVSSGANVLTF.

In its sample, this clonotype was seen a few times. The chain carries TRBV4-1 and TRBJ2-1; 10 positions agree with TRBD1. Germline V lookup: CDR1 MGHRA, CDR2 YSYEKL. The V segment lost 4 bases and the J segment 7 bases; nucleotides outside the gene matches: 10. CDR3 length: 16 residues. For the CDR3, the DNA is TGCGCCAGCAGCCCATACGGGACAGGGGTACAAAATGAGCAGTTCTTC. It encodes CASSPYGTGVQNEQFF.

This clonotype was observed many times. J is TRBJ2-5 and V is TRBV7-3; no clear D. CDR1 is SGHTA, CDR2 FQGTGA, per germline. V shed 2 bases and J shed 5 bases, with 9 bases lying between them. This CDR3 has 13 amino acids. CDR3 residues: CASSLGVRETQYF. CDR3 DNA: TGTGCCAGCAGCTTAGGCGTAAGGGAGACCCAGTACTTC.

This chain links TRBV29-1 with TRBJ1-1, with D unresolved. Germline CDR1 and CDR2: SQVTM and ANQGSEA. CDR3 length: 13 residues. Between the trimmed V and J ends, which lost 4 bases and 0 bases, there was a span of 9 bases. The CDR3 region has the DNA TGCAGCGTTGCAGAAGATATGAACACTGAAGCTTTCTTT. Protein product: CSVAEDMNTEAFF.

This clonotype was seen many times. A much larger clone sits a single nucleotide away, making a read error possible. V usage is TRBV20-1 and J usage is TRBJ2-1; D possibly matches TRBD1 or TRBD2 (5 bases each). The CDR3 has 17 residues. Germline V lookup: CDR1 DFQATT, CDR2 SNEGSKA (reference sequence). CDR3 sequence (DNA): TGCTGTGCTAGAGATCCATCCGGGGCGCAGAACTACAATGAGCAGTTCTTC. Amino acids: CCARDPSGAQNYNEQFF.

This clonotype has only a few counts. This chain connects TRBV4-2 to TRBJ2-1, with D unresolved. CDR1 is LGHNA, CDR2 YNFKEQ, per germline. Between the trimmed V and J ends, which lost 1 base and 2 bases, there was a span of 9 bases. The CDR3 is 15 amino acids. CDR3 amino acids: CASSQVPSPYNEQFF. The CDR3 DNA reads TGTGCCAGCAGCCAAGTTCCTTCTCCCTACAATGAGCAGTTCTTC.

This chain connects TRBV24-1 to TRBJ2-4; a weak D match, TRBD1 (6 bases). V lost 3 bases to trimming and J lost 0 bases, with 11 bases between them. The V gene's germline CDR1 is KGHDR and CDR2 SFDVKD. The length of the CDR3 is 16 residues. The CDR3, as DNA: TGTGCCACCAGTGATGGGACACCGCAAGCCAAAAACATTCAGTACTTC. This translates into CATSDGTPQAKNIQYF.